This T cell receptor beta chain was recorded in a study of Ad26.COV2.S vaccination and SARS-CoV-2 variants (TCRdb year 2021). In the study overall: Vaccine-arm donors came from COV1001, a multicentre, randomized, double-blind, placebo-controlled phase I-IIa trial of Ad26.COV2.S in healthy adults. The specificity and breadth of SARS-CoV-2-reactive T cell receptors after Ad26.COV2.S vaccination were assessed by TCRbeta repertoire sequencing. Trial participants were randomized into five groups of five, in which low-dose or high-dose Ad26.COV2.S was given once or twice, or placebo was given on both occasions. Ad26.COV2.S was administered intramuscularly at 5 x 10^10 or 1 x 10^11 viral particles, either as a single shot or as two shots given 56 days apart. Investigators remained blinded to trial group allocation during experiments and outcome assessment. A total of some 30 samples were included in the TCR-sequenced set, comprising about 20 Ad26.COV2.S vaccine recipients, 5 placebo recipients and 8 SARS-CoV-2 convalescent individuals.

Only one count was recorded for this clone. Its specific antigen is unknown. There are no base qualities to consult, and no much larger clone falls within one base. The treatment or condition label corresponds to: around 19 received Ad26.COV2.S at low or high dose, single or two shots; several received placebo; per-sample allocation not given. Repertoires of vaccine and placebo recipients were sequenced from samples taken on day 63 after the first injection. Cohort 1b enrolled some 25 adults aged 18-55 years at a single site in Boston, USA, between 29 July and 7 August 2020. Ad26.COV2.S consisted of a replication-incompetent adenovirus type 26 vector by which a prefusion-stabilized SARS-CoV-2 spike protein from the original Wuhan strain was expressed. Measured from the cysteine to the phenylalanine, the CDR3 is 14 residues long. Kept here is only the CDR3 DNA, which spans 42 bases and is read in frame from base 1. V is reduced by 4 bases and J by 2 bases, leaving a spacing of 12 bases between them. CDR1 and CDR2 (SGHTS, YDEGEE) derive from the germline V gene.

Results and caveats for the whole study, not just this receptor: Vaccine and placebo recipients had comparable non-spike TCR breadth, which fits with the vaccine containing only spike. The study was not powered to compare responses between vaccine doses or regimens. It was noted by the authors that total T cell responses may have been underestimated by the TCR breadth and depth analyses. Compared with placebo recipients, Ad26.COV2.S recipients showed higher spike-specific TCR breadth (P = 0.0014). Substantial breadth of spike-specific CD8+ and CD4+ T cell responses was reported after vaccination.

The immunoSEQ Assay was the method used to sequence TCRbeta CDR3 regions. After extraction, genomic DNA underwent amplification by bias-controlled multiplex PCR, followed by high-throughput sequencing. Turning to the authors' computational methods: To quantify the absolute abundance of every unique TCRbeta CDR3 region, sequences were collapsed and filtered. T cell fraction was estimated by normalizing TCRbeta template counts to usable DNA, with usable DNA measured through amplification of reference genes found in all nucleated cells. Repertoire TCRs were annotated as SARS-CoV-2-specific by exact matching of V gene, CDR3 amino acid sequence and J gene to a known reactive TCR set. MIRA supplied the reference SARS-CoV-2 TCR set, which was filtered for enrichment in COVID-19-positive ImmuneCODE repertoires so that public or cross-reactive TCRs were removed. Drawing on the MIRA antigens, annotated TCRs were analysed further at the level of specific ORF or position within ORF. Depth was the summed frequency of annotated unique rearrangements, while breadth was defined as annotated unique rearrangements over total unique productive rearrangements. Group comparisons of TCR breadth used two-sided Wilcoxon rank-sum tests. Sourced from immuneACCESS, this table was stored by TCRdb with only in-frame sequences that have V and J called. A share of the clones is absent; for the studies checked, an unresolved V gene accounts for under half, and the remainder has no known explanation. That table is the source of V, J and clone size, and D and trimming were worked out from the DNA. Across this sample there are over 450,000 clones, with 80% to 90% seen only once. Together, the top ten hold roughly 1.7% of the sample.

The starting material was peripheral blood, obtained in a trial of Ad26.COV2.S vaccine versus placebo. Recombination linked TRBV5-8 to TRBJ1-1, with an unclear D gene assignment. This TCR was sampled from a person between 18 and 59 years old who received the Ad26.COV2.S COVID-19 vaccine or a placebo. The bases read TGTGCCAGCAGCGCGGAATACAGAAACACTGAAGCTTTCTTT. This yields the protein CASSAEYRNTEAFF.